This TCR beta chain was recovered during a study of shared clonotypes between healthy human individuals. Sequenced by immunoSEQ multiplex PCR; TCRdb stores in-frame clones only, minus some. This table holds approximately 500,000 clones, almost 97% found once. CDR3 length equals 14 residues. Trimming cost V 3 bases and J 8 bases, with 17 bases left between them. Per the germline V gene, CDR1 is SGHDT and CDR2 is YYEEEE. Sequences were obtained from naive CD4+ T cells sorted from blood. The subset denotes: CD45RA+ positively selected. The source is a woman in her 30s in good health. V and J are TRBV5-6 and TRBJ1-2; possibly TRBD1 for D (5 bases). The CDR3 loop is CASSWDLDSVGYTF. CDR3 DNA: TGTGCCAGCAGCTGGGACCTTGATTCAGTGGGCTACACCTTC.